This TCR beta chain derives from a study of shared clonotypes between healthy human individuals. V gave up 1 base and J gave up 1 base, with 11 bases separating them. The germline CDR1 and CDR2 sequences are SGHRS and YFSETQ. The CDR3 loop spans 15 amino acids. At a deep level, the assay was run. Each subset's genomic DNA was split evenly across several immunoSEQ plates. Clones were sequenced by immunoSEQ multiplex PCR, and TCRdb holds only the in-frame ones, with some missing. The table lists some 1.5 million clones, under 99% of them singletons. Whole-study findings and limits: Genetic and exposure-history diversity was limited by the small donor number.

This clone was seen once. Its antigen remains unidentified. The sequencing sample was made of naive CD4+ T cells sorted from blood. Subset reported: CD45RA+ positively selected. The V gene is TRBV5-1, the J gene TRBJ2-5, with D maybe TRBD2 (6 bases). The TCR sequence derives from a man in his thirties or forties in good health. The CDR3 reads CASSLLGRPQETQYF. Written as DNA, the CDR3 is TGCGCCAGCAGCTTGCTTGGGAGGCCCCAAGAGACCCAGTACTTC.